The sequence of this T cell receptor (beta chain) was determined in a study of blood T cell repertoires in COVID-19. Study overall: From the United States, Italy and Spain came samples of acute and convalescent COVID-19.

Sequencing was performed with immunoSEQ multiplex PCR; in TCRdb, only in-frame clones are kept and a portion is missing. Here the sample spans under 250,000 clones, approximately 91% being singletons. Germline values: CDR1 SGHNT, CDR2 YENEEA. The CDR3 has 15 residues. V lost 2 bases and J lost 7; bases outside the gene matches: 5. Sample: peripheral blood. This sequence joins TRBV11-3 and TRBJ2-1, with 10 bases lining up with TRBD2. The clonotype comes from a woman aged 55-69 years with acute or convalescent COVID-19. In DNA, the CDR3 is TGTGCCAGCAGCTTAAATAGCGGGGGGACAAATGAGCAGTTCTTC. It translates to CASSLNSGGTNEQFF. Combining the CDR3 with reference TRBV11-3 and TRBJ2-1 gives the whole variable domain EAGVVQSPRYKIIEKKQPVAFWCNPISGHNTLYWYLQNLGQGPELLIRYENEEAVDDSQLPKDRFSAERLKGVDSTLKIQPAELGDSAVYLCASSLNSGGTNEQFFGPGTRLTVL.